The following is a T cell receptor (beta chain) sequence with its context. The antigen is undetermined. The data derive from a study of chemoradiotherapy in HPV16-positive cancers. Broader study findings: During treatment, candidate HPV-specific clones and E7-related motifs expanded in tumor. The functional HPV-specific definition rests on just a couple of HPV16-positive patients.

Trimming removed 5 bases from V and 6 bases from J, with 14 bases in between. The CDR3 consists of 13 residues. Germline values: CDR1 SGHNT, CDR2 YYREEE (reference sequence). Produced via immunoSEQ multiplex PCR; TCRdb's table is partial and in-frame only. Of 20,000 to 25,000 clones listed, roughly 66% are singletons. The source of this sequence is a human donor with HPV-associated anogenital cancer. This chain joins TRBV5-4 and TRBJ1-1; perhaps TRBD1 as D (5 bases). This sample was taken from a patient who underwent chemoradiotherapy. CDR3 in amino acids: CASRLEPGSEAFF. CDR3 sequence (DNA): TGTGCCAGCAGATTAGAACCAGGGTCTGAAGCTTTCTTT.